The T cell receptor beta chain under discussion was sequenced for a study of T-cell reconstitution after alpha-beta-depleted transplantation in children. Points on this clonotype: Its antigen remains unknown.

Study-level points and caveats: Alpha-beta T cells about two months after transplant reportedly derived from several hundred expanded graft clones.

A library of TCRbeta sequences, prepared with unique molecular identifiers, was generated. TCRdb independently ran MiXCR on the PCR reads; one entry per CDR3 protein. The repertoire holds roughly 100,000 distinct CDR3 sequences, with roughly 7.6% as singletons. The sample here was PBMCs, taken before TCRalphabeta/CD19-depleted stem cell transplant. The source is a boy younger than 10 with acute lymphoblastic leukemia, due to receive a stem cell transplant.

The CDR3 reads CASSSPSTVSYEQYF. The CDR3 DNA is TGTGCCAGCAGTTCCCCCTCAACCGTCTCCTACGAGCAGTACTTC. The chain employs TRBV28 and TRBJ2-7; D gene unclear. Trimming took off 4 bases at V and 0 bases at J, with 13 bases between the two ends. The CDR3 has 15 residues. Germline V CDR1 and CDR2: MDHEN, SYDVKM.